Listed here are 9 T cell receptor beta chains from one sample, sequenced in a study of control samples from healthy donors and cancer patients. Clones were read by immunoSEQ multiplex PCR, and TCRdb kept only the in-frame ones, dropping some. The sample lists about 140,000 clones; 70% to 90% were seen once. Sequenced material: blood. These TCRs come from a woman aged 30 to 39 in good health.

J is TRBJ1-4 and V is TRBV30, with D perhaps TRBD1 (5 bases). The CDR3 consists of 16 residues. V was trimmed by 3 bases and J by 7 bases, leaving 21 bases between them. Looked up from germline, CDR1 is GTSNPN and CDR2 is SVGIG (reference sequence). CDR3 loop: CAWSRLDGGRSEKLFF. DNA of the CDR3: TGTGCCTGGAGCCGACTCGACGGGGGTCGGAGTGAAAAACTGTTTTTT.

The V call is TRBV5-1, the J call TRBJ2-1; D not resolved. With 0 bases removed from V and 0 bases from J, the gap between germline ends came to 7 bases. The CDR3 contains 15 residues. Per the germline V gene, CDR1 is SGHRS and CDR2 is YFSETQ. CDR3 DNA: TGCGCCAGCAGCTTGGTGGGCGGCTCCTACAATGAGCAGTTCTTC. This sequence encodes CASSLVGGSYNEQFF.

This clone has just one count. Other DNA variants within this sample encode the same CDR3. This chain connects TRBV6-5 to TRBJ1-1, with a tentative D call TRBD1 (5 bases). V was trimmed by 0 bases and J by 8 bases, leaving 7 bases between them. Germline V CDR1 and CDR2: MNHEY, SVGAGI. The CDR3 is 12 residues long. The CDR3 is CASSYSGGEAFF. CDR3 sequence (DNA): TGTGCCAGCAGTTACTCGGGGGGAGAAGCTTTCTTT.

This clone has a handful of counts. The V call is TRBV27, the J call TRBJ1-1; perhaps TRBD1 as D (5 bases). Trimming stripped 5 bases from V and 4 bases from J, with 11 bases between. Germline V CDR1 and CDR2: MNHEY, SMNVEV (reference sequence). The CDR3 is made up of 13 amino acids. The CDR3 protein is CASSRPGGTEAFF. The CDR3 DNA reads TGTGCCAGCAGTCGTCCGGGGGGCACTGAAGCTTTCTTT.

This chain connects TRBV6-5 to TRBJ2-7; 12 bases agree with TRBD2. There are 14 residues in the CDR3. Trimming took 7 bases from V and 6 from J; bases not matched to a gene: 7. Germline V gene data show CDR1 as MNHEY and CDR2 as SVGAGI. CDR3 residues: CASNLLAGGSEQYF. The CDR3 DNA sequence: TGTGCCAGCAACCTCCTAGCGGGAGGGAGCGAGCAGTACTTC.

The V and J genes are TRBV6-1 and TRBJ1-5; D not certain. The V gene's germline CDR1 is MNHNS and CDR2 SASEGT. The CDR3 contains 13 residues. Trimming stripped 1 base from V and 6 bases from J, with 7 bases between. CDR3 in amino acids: CASSEVGRQPQHF. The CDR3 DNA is TGTGCCAGCAGTGAAGTCGGGCGTCAGCCCCAGCATTTT.

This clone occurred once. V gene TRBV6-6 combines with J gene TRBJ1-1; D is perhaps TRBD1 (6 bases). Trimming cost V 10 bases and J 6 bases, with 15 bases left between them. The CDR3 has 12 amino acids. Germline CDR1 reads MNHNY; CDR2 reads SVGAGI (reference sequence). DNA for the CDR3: TGTGCCACCATACAGGGTTTCGCTGAAGCTTTCTTT. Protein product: CATIQGFAEAFF.

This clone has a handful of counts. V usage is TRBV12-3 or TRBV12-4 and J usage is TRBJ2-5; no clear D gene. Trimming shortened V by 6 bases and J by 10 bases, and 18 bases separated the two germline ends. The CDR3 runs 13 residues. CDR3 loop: CASSPPSTGHQYF. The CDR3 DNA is TGTGCCAGCAGCCCGCCCAGTACGGGCCACCAGTACTTC.

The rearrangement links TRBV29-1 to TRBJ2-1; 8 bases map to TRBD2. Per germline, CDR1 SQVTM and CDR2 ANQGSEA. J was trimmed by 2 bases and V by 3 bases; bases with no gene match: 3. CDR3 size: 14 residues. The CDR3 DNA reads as TGCAGCGTTGAGGCTAGCGGGCCCTACAATGAGCAGTTCTTC. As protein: CSVEASGPYNEQFF.